These 24 T cell receptor beta chains came from one sample sequenced in a study of cytomegalovirus exposure and HLA in healthy donors. Repertoires were generated with immunoSEQ multiplex PCR, while TCRdb's copy carries only in-frame clones and drops some. The sample yields 150,000 to 200,000 clones, roughly 80% seen once. Sequences were obtained from PBMCs. These TCRs come from a man younger than 30 in good health and CMV-seropositive.

This clone was seen a few times. This rearrangement joins TRBV2 to TRBJ2-2; a possible D gene is TRBD2 (5 bases). The CDR3 is 13 amino acids. V gave up 8 bases and J gave up 6 bases, with 13 bases separating them. Germline V gives CDR1 SNHLY, CDR2 FYNNEI. CDR3 residues: CASGIRGSGELFF. For the CDR3, the DNA is TGTGCCAGCGGGATCAGAGGGTCCGGGGAGCTGTTTTTT.

The chain has TRBV5-4 and TRBJ1-2; TRBD1 agrees at 8 bases. This CDR3 has 14 residues. Germline values: CDR1 SGHNT, CDR2 YYREEE (reference sequence). Germline trimming cut 4 bases from V and 4 bases from J; bases unmatched to any gene: 6. The CDR3 DNA is TGTGCCAGCAGCGTAGGACAGGGAGGCTATGGCTACACCTTC. This encodes CASSVGQGGYGYTF.

The rearrangement links TRBV7-8 to TRBJ1-5; D not resolved. Germline V gene data show CDR1 as SGHVS and CDR2 as FQNEAQ. This CDR3 contains 14 residues. The germline V and J ends were trimmed by 2 bases and 7 bases, with 12 bases remaining between them. CDR3: CASSLSLQIQPQHF. For the CDR3, the DNA is TGTGCCAGCAGCTTAAGTCTACAGATCCAGCCCCAGCATTTT.

The rearrangement links TRBV27 to TRBJ2-2; D unresolved. The germline V gene has CDR1 MNHEY and CDR2 SMNVEV (reference sequence). This CDR3 is built from 16 residues. V lost 0 bases to trimming and J lost 2 bases, with 10 bases between them. The chain's CDR3 is CASSLSSEPNTGELFF. CDR3 sequence (DNA): TGTGCCAGCAGTTTATCCAGCGAACCTAACACCGGGGAGCTGTTTTTT.

This chain links TRBV6-6 with TRBJ1-1; 7 bases align to TRBD1. The CDR3 is 15 residues long. V was pared by 4 bases and J by 5 bases, with 10 bases of the junction left unmatched. CDR1 and CDR2 (germline): MNHNY, SVGAGI (reference sequence). Here the CDR3 DNA reads TGTGCCAGCAGTTCTCCTAAACAGGGGTGGACTGAAGCTTTCTTT. Translated, it gives CASSSPKQGWTEAFF.

The J gene is TRBJ1-4, the V gene TRBV27; D possibly corresponds to TRBD1 (5 bases). Trimming stripped 0 bases from V and 3 bases from J, with 8 bases between. Germline loops: CDR1 MNHEY, CDR2 SMNVEV (reference sequence). This CDR3 spans 15 amino acids. The CDR3 here is CASSLSGGANEKLFF. CDR3 in DNA: TGTGCCAGCAGTTTATCGGGGGGGGCTAATGAAAAACTGTTTTTT. Full variable domain (outside the CDR3, taken from reference TRBV27 and TRBJ1-4): EAQVTQNPRYLITVTGKKLTVTCSQNMNHEYMSWYRQDPGLGLRQIYYSMNVEVTDKGDVPEGYKVSRKEKRNFPLILESPSPNQTSLYFCASSLSGGANEKLFFGSGTQLSVL.

The gene calls are TRBV19 and TRBJ2-7; D call uncertain. There are 15 residues in the CDR3. Trimming pared 0 bases from V and 0 bases from J, leaving 9 bases between. Germline values: CDR1 LNHDA, CDR2 SQIVND (reference sequence). CDR3 sequence: CASSIDLYGSYEQYF. Written as DNA, the CDR3 is TGTGCCAGTAGTATAGATCTATACGGCTCCTACGAGCAGTACTTC.

The genes are TRBV27 and TRBJ2-7; 8 nucleotides align to TRBD1. The germline gives CDR1 MNHEY, CDR2 SMNVEV (reference sequence). V trimming: 8 bases; J trimming: 3 bases; junction bases outside the gene matches: 6. CDR3 length equals 13 residues. CDR3 protein: CASGLTGDYEQYF. CDR3 DNA sequence: TGTGCCAGCGGCTTGACAGGGGACTACGAGCAGTACTTC.

V gene TRBV2 combines with J gene TRBJ2-5; 8 nucleotides line up with TRBD2. The CDR3 consists of 15 residues. V dropped 3 bases and J dropped 7; count of bases not matched to a gene: 10. Per the germline V gene, CDR1 is SNHLY and CDR2 is FYNNEI. The CDR3 nucleotides read TGTGCCAGCAGTGATGAGGCTAGCGGGTCCCGGACCCAGTACTTC. This translates into CASSDEASGSRTQYF. The variable domain in full, completed from reference TRBV2 and TRBJ2-5, reads EPEVTQTPSHQVTQMGQEVILRCVPISNHLYFYWYRQILGQKVEFLVSFYNNEISEKSEIFDDQFSVERPDGSNFTLKIRSTKLEDSAMYFCASSDEASGSRTQYFGPGTRLLVL.

This clone was counted once. The CDR3 loop is CASSRLQGPGGYTF. For the CDR3, the DNA is TGTGCCAGCAGCCGGTTACAGGGGCCGGGGGGCTACACCTTC. The V and J genes are TRBV7-6 and TRBJ1-2; TRBD1 aligns across 7 bases. The CDR3 is made up of 14 amino acids. With 5 bases clipped from V and 8 bases from J, the junction kept 11 bases outside the gene matches. Looked up from germline, CDR1 is SGHVS and CDR2 is FNYEAQ.

V and J are TRBV10-2 and TRBJ2-7; TRBD1 matches 7 bases. V was pared by 7 bases and J by 3 bases, with 6 bases of the junction left unmatched. This CDR3 region has 13 residues. CDR1 and CDR2 from the germline V gene are WSHSY and SAAADI. As DNA, the CDR3 is TGCGCCAGCATAGCAGGGGGTGGCTACGAGCAGTACTTC. This translates into CASIAGGGYEQYF.

This chain links TRBV4-3 with TRBJ2-2; 7 bases agree with TRBD1. Trimming at V came to 3 bases and at J to 4 bases, leaving 2 bases not matched to a gene. The CDR3 length is 14 residues. CDR1 is LGHNA, CDR2 YSLEER, per germline. This CDR3 is CASSQGQSTGELFF. The CDR3 DNA sequence: TGCGCCAGCAGCCAGGGACAGTCCACCGGGGAGCTGTTTTTT.

The gene calls are TRBV2 and TRBJ1-5; 8 nucleotides align to TRBD1. The V gene end was trimmed by 6 bases and the J gene end by 2 bases; junction bases not matched to a gene: 0. The germline V gene has CDR1 SNHLY and CDR2 FYNNEI. The CDR3 is 13 residues long. CDR3 bases: TGTGCCAGCAGGGACAGGGGCAATCAGCCCCAGCATTTT. Amino acids: CASRDRGNQPQHF.

The rearrangement joins TRBV5-4 to TRBJ1-1; maybe TRBD1 (5 bases). The CDR3 extends over 15 amino acids. Germline V lookup: CDR1 SGHNT, CDR2 YYREEE (reference sequence). V was pared by 5 bases and J by 4 bases, with 18 bases between. The CDR3 nucleotides are TGTGCCAGCAGGCAGTCCCCCACAGGAGCCACTGAAGCTTTCTTT. Protein: CASRQSPTGATEAFF.

The chain is built from TRBV27 and TRBJ2-7; D is uncertain. This CDR3 has 10 residues. CDR1 and CDR2 from the germline V gene are MNHEY and SMNVEV (reference sequence). The V end lost 11 bases, the J end lost 7 bases, and 12 bases lay between the germline ends. The CDR3 bases are TGTGCCCTTTATCCCGTTGAGCAGTACTTC. Amino acids: CALYPVEQYF.

This clone was found a few times. The chain carries TRBV27 and TRBJ1-5, with unresolved D. Germline V CDR1 and CDR2: MNHEY, SMNVEV (reference sequence). This CDR3 has 12 residues. The V gene lost 5 bases and the J gene lost 9 bases, with 11 bases spanning the gap. CDR3 amino acids: CASSVSLRPQHF. CDR3 bases: TGTGCCAGCAGTGTAAGCCTCCGGCCCCAGCATTTT.

The chain uses TRBV6-1 and TRBJ2-7; TRBD1 matches at 8 bases. There are 14 residues in the CDR3. Germline CDR1 is MNHNS and CDR2 is SASEGT. V dropped 4 bases and J dropped 3; count of bases not matched to a gene: 5. The CDR3 is CASSVDRASYEQYF. For the CDR3, the DNA is TGTGCCAGCAGTGTGGACAGGGCCAGCTACGAGCAGTACTTC.

This clone was counted once. The chain joins TRBV28 to TRBJ2-7; no reliable D call. The CDR3 loop spans 11 amino acids. Trimming took off 4 bases at V and 9 bases at J, with 10 bases between the two ends. Germline CDR1 reads MDHEN; CDR2 reads SYDVKM. The CDR3 loop is CASSSLTGQYF. CDR3 DNA: TGTGCCAGCAGTTCGTTAACGGGGCAGTACTTC.

This chain uses TRBV27 with TRBJ2-1; 8 nucleotides match TRBD1. CDR3 size: 16 residues. Germline V lookup: CDR1 MNHEY, CDR2 SMNVEV (reference sequence). Trimming at V came to 2 bases and at J to 10 bases, leaving 13 bases not matched to a gene. CDR3 amino acids: CASSLKTPQGAGEQFF. The CDR3 DNA is TGTGCCAGCAGTTTAAAGACCCCGCAGGGGGCAGGGGAGCAGTTCTTC.

The chain combines TRBV6-4 with TRBJ2-7; tentative D call: TRBD2 (5 bases). The CDR3 has 18 residues. Germline CDR1 is MRHNA and CDR2 is SNTAGT. Between the trimmed V and J ends, which lost 7 bases and 4 bases, there was a span of 29 bases. The CDR3 protein is CASTPSLDLANLAYEQYF. In DNA, the CDR3 is TGTGCCAGCACCCCCTCACTTGATCTAGCCAATTTAGCGTACGAGCAGTACTTC.

This clone has only a few counts. V and J are TRBV29-1 and TRBJ1-3; a possible D gene is TRBD1 (5 bases). The CDR3 has 16 amino acids. V was trimmed by 4 bases and J by 0 bases, leaving 16 bases between them. Germline lookup yields CDR1 SQVTM and CDR2 ANQGSEA. The CDR3 sequence is CSVGWGPLSSGNTIYF. DNA of the CDR3: TGCAGCGTTGGTTGGGGCCCGCTTAGCTCTGGAAACACCATATATTTT.

This clone has only one observation. This sequence joins TRBV5-6 and TRBJ2-6; possibly TRBD1 for D (6 bases). V was shortened by 0 bases and J by 4 bases, with 14 bases between the two germline ends. The germline CDR1 and CDR2 sequences are SGHDT and YYEEEE. The CDR3 has 17 residues. For the CDR3, the DNA is TGTGCCAGCAGCTTGGGGGGGCGGGTTATGGGGGCCAACGTCCTGACTTTC. Its translation: CASSLGGRVMGANVLTF. Full variable domain (rest looked up from reference TRBV5-6 and TRBJ2-6): DAGVTQSPTHLIKTRGQQVTLRCSPKSGHDTVSWYQQALGQGPQFIFQYYEEEERQRGNFPDRFSGHQFPNYSSELNVNALLLGDSALYLCASSLGGRVMGANVLTFGAGSRLTVL.

This chain joins TRBV27 and TRBJ2-1; D is unresolved. Trimming took 3 bases from V and 9 from J, leaving 15 bases between them. This CDR3 is 14 amino acids long. Germline CDR1 MNHEY, CDR2 SMNVEV (reference sequence). CDR3 sequence reads: CASSFLSVSSEQFF. The CDR3 DNA follows: TGTGCCAGCAGTTTTCTGAGTGTTTCTAGTGAGCAGTTCTTC.

The chain uses TRBV6-4 and TRBJ2-5; tentatively, D is TRBD1 (5 bases). This CDR3 spans 13 amino acids. The germline CDR1 and CDR2 sequences are MRHNA and SNTAGT. Trimming removed 5 bases at V and 5 bases at J, with 12 bases between. The CDR3 DNA follows: TGTGCCAGCAGTCGTGACAGTGGGGAGACCCAGTACTTC. It yields the protein CASSRDSGETQYF.